The 17 T cell receptor beta chains given below trace back to one sample, sequenced in a study of blood T cell repertoires in COVID-19. Assay: immunoSEQ multiplex PCR; the TCRdb copy retains only in-frame clones and omits some. The table shows roughly 190,000 clones, with 70% to 90% occurring only once. Input material: peripheral blood. These receptors were taken from a man aged 55 to 69 with active or convalescent COVID-19.

This chain uses TRBV20-1 with TRBJ2-7; 7 bases line up with TRBD2. This CDR3 contains 15 residues. Germline assignment: CDR1 DFQATT and CDR2 SNEGSKA (reference sequence). With V trimmed by 3 bases and J by 2 bases, 10 bases remained unmatched. The DNA for the CDR3 is TGCAGTGCTAGTAGGTCGAGCGGGGCGGCCTACGAGCAGTACTTC. It codes for CSASRSSGAAYEQYF.

The chain combines TRBV24-1 with TRBJ2-1; no clear D gene. The CDR3 length is 14 residues. The germline V gene encodes CDR1 KGHDR and CDR2 SFDVKD. Trimming cost V 5 bases and J 4 bases, with 11 bases left between them. The CDR3 nucleotides are TGTGCCACCAGTGCCCCCCCCCAGTACAATGAGCAGTTCTTC. Its protein product is CATSAPPQYNEQFF.

The chain links TRBV2 to TRBJ1-2, with D perhaps matching TRBD1 (6 bases). Germline CDR1 reads SNHLY; CDR2 reads FYNNEI. The CDR3 has 13 residues. Deletions cut 2 bases from V and 8 bases from J, with 12 bases between. CDR3 bases: TGTGCCAGCAGTGAAACAGGGCAGGGAGGCTACACCTTC. Protein sequence: CASSETGQGGYTF.

V usage is TRBV19 and J usage is TRBJ2-5; 8 positions agree with TRBD1. The V gene end was trimmed by 5 bases and the J gene end by 0 bases; junction bases not matched to a gene: 14. This CDR3 has 18 residues. Germline CDR1 LNHDA, CDR2 SQIVND (reference sequence). CDR3 nucleotides: TGTGCCAGTAGTCCTGATACAGGGGGATTACGGTACCAAGAGACCCAGTACTTC. This codes for CASSPDTGGLRYQETQYF.

The V call is TRBV19, the J call TRBJ1-5; tentatively, D is TRBD1 (5 bases). This CDR3 is 14 amino acids long. Deletions cut 5 bases from V and 5 bases from J, with 13 bases between. Germline values: CDR1 LNHDA, CDR2 SQIVND (reference sequence). In nucleotides, the CDR3 is TGTGCCAGTAGTTTTGCAGGGATTTATCAGCCCCAGCATTTT. This encodes CASSFAGIYQPQHF.

CDR3 DNA sequence: TGTGCCAGCAGGCAAGGACAGCTGTATGGCTACACCTTC. Amino acid sequence: CASRQGQLYGYTF. J is TRBJ1-2 and V is TRBV12-3 or TRBV12-4, with D tentatively TRBD1 (6 bases). The CDR3 sequence is 13 residues long. V was trimmed by 6 bases and J by 5 bases, leaving 13 bases between them.

The chain has TRBV19 and TRBJ1-2; tentatively, D is TRBD1 (5 bases). V was cut by 6 bases and J by 4 bases, with 9 bases left in between. The CDR3 consists of 12 residues. Germline CDR1 is LNHDA and CDR2 is SQIVND (reference sequence). CDR3: CASSRQSYGYTF. DNA for the CDR3: TGTGCCAGTAGCAGACAGAGCTATGGCTACACCTTC. The variable domain in full, with the rest retrieved from reference TRBV19 and TRBJ1-2, is DGGITQSPKYLFRKEGQNVTLSCEQNLNHDAMYWYRQDPGQGLRLIYYSQIVNDFQKGDIAEGYSVSREKKESFPLTVTSAQKNPTAFYLCASSRQSYGYTFGSGTRLTVV.

The rearrangement links TRBV25-1 to TRBJ1-4; maybe TRBD1 (5 bases). Per germline, CDR1 MGHDK and CDR2 SYGVNS. There are 14 residues in the CDR3. V lost 3 bases, J lost 1 base, and 6 bases lay in between. CDR3 nucleotides: TGTGCCAGCAGTGACGGGGGAACTAATGAAAAACTGTTTTTT. Amino acid sequence: CASSDGGTNEKLFF.

The genes are TRBV12-3 or TRBV12-4 and TRBJ2-1, with D hard to call. The germline V and J ends were trimmed by 6 bases and 9 bases, with 15 bases remaining between them. CDR3 length: 13 residues. CDR3 in DNA: TGTGCCAGCAGGCTTGATCAGGAAGGTGAGCAGTTCTTC. Translation gives CASRLDQEGEQFF.

The rearrangement links TRBV6-5 to TRBJ2-1; D might be TRBD1 (5 bases). The CDR3 consists of 13 residues. V lost 0 bases and J lost 9, with 9 bases in between. Germline CDR1 MNHEY, CDR2 SVGAGI. CDR3 DNA sequence: TGTGCCAGCAGTTACTCAGCCAGGGTTGAGCAGTTCTTC. Translated: CASSYSARVEQFF.

This sequence joins TRBV19 and TRBJ1-2; D unresolved. This CDR3 region has 12 residues. Trimming pared 5 bases from V and 7 bases from J, leaving 11 bases between. Germline values: CDR1 LNHDA, CDR2 SQIVND (reference sequence). In DNA, the CDR3 is TGTGCCAGTAGTGCCTTTTCTAGTGGCTACACCTTC. As protein: CASSAFSSGYTF.

The chain combines TRBV2 with TRBJ1-5, with 7 nucleotides matching TRBD1. Losses at the gene ends were 3 bases for V and 2 bases for J; bases not matched to a gene: 1. CDR1 is SNHLY, CDR2 FYNNEI, per germline. There are 14 residues in the CDR3. The CDR3 DNA is TGTGCCAGCAGTGATGACAGGGGCAATCAGCCCCAGCATTTT. The encoded protein is CASSDDRGNQPQHF.

Only one count was recorded for this clone. V is TRBV3-1 (or the pseudogene TRBV3-2) and J is TRBJ1-2; 8 bases are shared with TRBD1. Trimming at V came to 3 bases and at J to 2 bases, leaving 5 bases not matched to a gene. This CDR3 has 15 residues. Germline V CDR1 and CDR2: LGHDT, YNNKEL (reference sequence). The CDR3 here is CASSHLDRANYGYTF. DNA for the CDR3: TGTGCCAGCAGCCACCTGGACAGGGCCAACTATGGCTACACCTTC.

The V and J genes are TRBV6-6 and TRBJ2-3; possible D gene TRBD1, 5 bases. The CDR3 sequence is 15 residues long. The V and J ends lost 6 bases and 0 bases respectively, with 13 bases between them. CDR1 MNHNY and CDR2 SVGAGI come from the germline V gene (reference sequence). The CDR3 DNA reads TGTGCCAGCAGGTCCAGGGCCTGGAGCACAGATACGCAGTATTTT. It specifies CASRSRAWSTDTQYF.

The chain has TRBV4-1 and TRBJ2-5, with no clear D. The length of the CDR3 is 13 residues. Deletions cut 3 bases from V and 4 bases from J, with 9 bases between. CDR1 MGHRA and CDR2 YSYEKL come from the germline V gene. The CDR3, as DNA: TGCGCCAGCAGCCAGAGAGAACCAGAGACCCAGTACTTC. It specifies CASSQREPETQYF.

The chain combines TRBV9 with TRBJ2-1, with D maybe TRBD2 (6 bases). V shed 1 base and J shed 8 bases, with 19 bases lying between them. CDR1 is SGDLS and CDR2 is YYNGEE in the germline V gene. The CDR3 is 16 amino acids. CDR3 in DNA: TGTGCCAGCAGCGTATCATCAGGACTACTAAGCCATGAGCAGTTCTTC. Encoded protein: CASSVSSGLLSHEQFF.

The chain carries TRBV19 and TRBJ1-5, with 11 bases fitting TRBD1. CDR3 length equals 16 residues. Germline trimming cut 5 bases from V and 5 bases from J; bases unmatched to any gene: 8. In germline, CDR1 is LNHDA, CDR2 SQIVND (reference sequence). CDR3 protein: CASSGGTGGVYQPQHF. CDR3 bases: TGTGCCAGTAGTGGAGGGACAGGGGGAGTATATCAGCCCCAGCATTTT.